The 2 T cell receptor beta chains in this list originate from one sample, sequenced in a study of T cells in Graves' hyperthyroidism and ophthalmopathy. TCR beta CDR3 regions were amplified from RNA. Carried out on the TCR CDR3, a first-round RT-PCR used the HTBI primer set. One entry per CDR3 protein, called by TCRdb with MiXCR from the multiplex PCR reads. The data contain about 620,000 distinct CDR3 sequences, 15% to 20% of them singletons. Sequencing was carried out using blood. These receptors all come from a woman aged 30 to 39 with Graves' hyperthyroidism.

This clonotype has at least ten counts. This chain connects TRBV28 to TRBJ1-6; possibly TRBD1 for D (6 bases). This CDR3 is 16 amino acids long. V lost 10 bases to trimming and J lost 0 bases, with 16 bases between them. Germline V lookup: CDR1 MDHEN, CDR2 SYDVKM. CDR3 region: CATRGGTSSYNSPLHF. The CDR3 region has the DNA TGTGCCACAAGGGGGGGGACCAGCTCCTATAATTCACCCCTCCACTTT. Using reference TRBV28 and TRBJ1-6 for the parts outside the CDR3, the full variable domain is DVKVTQSSRYLVKRTGEKVFLECVQDMDHENMFWYRQDPGLGLRLIYFSYDVKMKEKGDIPEGYSVSREKKERFSLILESASTNQTSMYLCATRGGTSSYNSPLHFGNGTRLTVT.

This clonotype was seen many times. The chain combines TRBV18 with TRBJ2-7, with TRBD2 as a possible D gene (5 bases). Trimming removed 3 bases from V and 7 bases from J, with 13 bases in between. Germline CDR1 reads KGHSH; CDR2 reads LQKENI. The CDR3 runs to 13 residues. As DNA, the CDR3 is TGTGCCAGCTCACCGGGGAGTGCCGGAGAGCAGTACTTC. Protein: CASSPGSAGEQYF.